This paragraph reports one T cell receptor beta chain. The sample belongs to a study of T cells in localized non-small cell lung cancer. J gave up 9 bases and V 3 bases, and 6 bases lay outside the gene matches. The CDR3 has 13 residues. The germline CDR1 and CDR2 sequences are SQVTM and ANQGSEA. Sequencing was performed with immunoSEQ multiplex PCR; in TCRdb, only in-frame clones are kept and a portion is missing. This table has more than 30,000 clones, around 90% appearing once. The clonotype was recovered from a woman aged 35 to 70 with stage III lung adenocarcinoma. The chain uses TRBV29-1 and TRBJ1-1; the match to TRBD1 covers 11 bases. The sequences come from peripheral blood mononuclear cells, collected before any cancer treatment. CDR3 protein: CSVEDRGLWKAFF. The DNA for the CDR3 is TGCAGCGTTGAGGACAGGGGGCTTTGGAAAGCTTTCTTT.